The 14 T cell receptor beta chains in this list originate from one sample, sequenced in a study of Graves' ophthalmopathy and Graves' hyperthyroidism. The sequenced template was RNA, covering the TCR beta CDR3 region. Second-round multiplex PCR came after a first-round RT-PCR that employed HTBI primers. TCRdb re-called the multiplex PCR reads with MiXCR, one entry per CDR3 protein. The sample lists roughly 400,000 distinct CDR3 sequences; 15% were seen once. Sequencing input: peripheral blood. All receptors derive from a young woman with stable Graves' hyperthyroidism.

This clonotype was detected a few times. V is TRBV7-9 and J is TRBJ1-1, with D possibly being TRBD1 (5 bases). Trimming stripped 2 bases from V and 9 bases from J, with 13 bases between. CDR3 length equals 13 residues. Germline lookup yields CDR1 SEHNR and CDR2 FQNEAQ (reference sequence). The CDR3 DNA sequence: TGTGCCAGCAGCTTACCTCCTTCAGGGAAAGCTTTCTTT. It translates to CASSLPPSGKAFF.

Many counts were recorded for this clonotype. This sequence joins TRBV20-1 and TRBJ2-7; 10 bases are a match to TRBD2. The CDR3 is made up of 14 amino acids. Germline CDR1 and CDR2: DFQATT and SNEGSKA (reference sequence). V shed 0 bases, J shed 12 bases, and the junction held 11 bases outside the gene matches. CDR3 sequence reads: CSARDASGGDARYF. CDR3 bases: TGCAGTGCTAGAGATGCGAGCGGGGGGGACGCTCGGTACTTC.

A remark on this clonotype: A much larger clone differs by one base, so this may be a read error. The V and J genes are TRBV11-2 and TRBJ1-2; D is ambiguous. The CDR3 extends over 13 amino acids. The germline V gene encodes CDR1 SGHAT and CDR2 FQNNGV. The CDR3 nucleotides are TGTCCCAGCAGCTTAGAGGGCGGAAATGGCTACACCTTC. Translation: CPSSLEGGNGYTF. Variable domain in full (rest from reference TRBV11-2 and TRBJ1-2): EAGVAQSPRYKIIEKRQSVAFWCNPISGHATLYWYQQILGQGPKLLIQFQNNGVVDDSQLPKDRFSAERLKGVDSTLKIQPAKLEDSAVYLCPSSLEGGNGYTFGSGTRLTVV.

Remarks on this clonotype: This may be a read error, as it is one base from a much larger clone. The CDR3 coding sequence is TGTGCCAGCAGATCTGGTCAGGGGAGCTATGGCTACACCTTC. It translates to CASRSGQGSYGYTF. The rearrangement links TRBV2 to TRBJ1-2; the D gene is possibly TRBD1 (6 bases). This CDR3 comprises 14 residues. From germline, CDR1 is SNHLY and CDR2 FYNNEI. V was trimmed by 6 bases and J by 4 bases, leaving 15 bases between them.

This clonotype appeared many times. CDR3 residues: CSANPPGLAKNIQYF. CDR3 bases: TGCAGTGCTAACCCACCGGGGTTAGCCAAAAACATTCAGTACTTC. The genes are TRBV20-1 and TRBJ2-4; possible D gene TRBD2, 5 bases. The ends were cut back, 4 bases at V and 0 bases at J, with 13 bases in the middle. The CDR3 totals 15 residues. Per germline, CDR1 DFQATT and CDR2 SNEGSKA (reference sequence).

This clonotype was counted ten times or more. This rearrangement joins TRBV12-3 or TRBV12-4 to TRBJ2-7; TRBD1 matches 9 bases. The CDR3 contains 14 residues. After removal of 6 bases from V and 5 bases from J, the junction contained 8 bases not matched to a gene. The DNA of the CDR3 is TGTGCCAGCAGGCGGGGGACAGGGAGCGACGAGCAGTACTTC. It yields the protein CASRRGTGSDEQYF.

This clonotype was counted only a few times. This chain links TRBV18 with TRBJ1-2; D is possibly TRBD1 (6 bases). The CDR3 contains 17 residues. Deletions cut 0 bases from V and 0 bases from J, with 14 bases between. Per the germline V gene, CDR1 is KGHSH and CDR2 is LQKENI. The CDR3 sequence is CASSPPTQGLTNYGYTF. In DNA, the CDR3 is TGTGCCAGCTCACCACCGACCCAGGGGTTAACTAACTATGGCTACACCTTC.

This clonotype was seen a handful of times. This may arise from a read error, as a much more abundant clone is one base away. J is TRBJ2-5 and V is TRBV13; 8 nucleotides align to TRBD1. CDR1 is PRHDT, CDR2 FYEKMQ, per germline (reference sequence). This CDR3 region has 15 residues. Here the CDR3 reads CASSSRRDRQETKYF. CDR3 nucleotides: TGTGCCAGCAGCTCCAGACGGGACAGGCAAGAGACCAAGTACTTC.

This clonotype was seen ten or more times. The rearrangement links TRBV18 to TRBJ2-7, with D unclear. The V end was cut by 2 bases, the J end by 7 bases, with 15 bases between. Germline assignment: CDR1 KGHSH and CDR2 LQKENI. The CDR3 totals 14 residues. CDR3 sequence reads: CASSPGLGSSEQYF. The DNA for the CDR3 is TGTGCCAGCTCACCAGGGCTCGGCTCGAGTGAGCAGTACTTC.

In its sample, this clonotype was seen many times. The chain carries TRBV6-1 and TRBJ2-4; D may match TRBD1 or TRBD2 (5 bases each). This CDR3 region has 14 residues. The germline V gene has CDR1 MNHNS and CDR2 SASEGT. V lost 5 bases to trimming and J lost 7 bases, with 15 bases between them. The CDR3 DNA follows: TGTGCCAGCAGTCCCCGGGACCAGGCGAACATTCAGTACTTC. Translated: CASSPRDQANIQYF.

This clonotype has at least ten counts. The J gene is TRBJ1-6, the V gene TRBV6-1; D is unresolved. The V end lost 6 bases, the J end lost 0 bases, and 15 bases lay between the germline ends. Germline CDR1 is MNHNS and CDR2 is SASEGT. This CDR3 is 17 amino acids long. CDR3 DNA sequence: TGTGCCAGCAGAGGGAAACGGCCAAGCTCCTATAATTCACCCCTCCACTTT. Translation gives CASRGKRPSSYNSPLHF.

In its sample, this clonotype was seen a few times. This chain links TRBV7-3 with TRBJ2-2; 7 nucleotides align to TRBD1. The ends lost 1 base at V and 7 bases at J; junction bases unmatched: 9. The CDR3 covers 16 residues. CDR1 is SGHTA and CDR2 is FQGTGA in the germline V gene. For the CDR3, the DNA is TGTGCCAGCAGCTTAATTCCTGACAGGGCGAGCGGGGAGCTGTTTTTT. Translating gives CASSLIPDRASGELFF.

The J gene is TRBJ1-5, the V gene TRBV20-1; D is perhaps TRBD1 (6 bases). CDR3 size: 13 residues. V was cut by 5 bases and J by 7 bases, with 15 bases left in between. From germline, CDR1 is DFQATT and CDR2 SNEGSKA (reference sequence). The CDR3 spells CSAGGAGRQPQHF. The CDR3 coding sequence is TGCAGTGCTGGGGGGGCAGGGCGGCAGCCCCAGCATTTT.

This clonotype was recorded at least ten times. V usage is TRBV12-3 or TRBV12-4 and J usage is TRBJ2-2; 9 bases are a match to TRBD2. The CDR3 is 12 amino acids. The chain's CDR3 is CVCGGASGELFF. For the CDR3, the DNA is TGTGTTTGCGGGGGGGCCTCCGGGGAGCTGTTTTTT.